Given below is one TCR beta chain in context. Using immunoSEQ multiplex PCR, the repertoire was profiled, and TCRdb retains in-frame clones only, with some absent. The sample lists roughly 41,000 clones, about 88% occurring once. This entry comes from a study of blood T cell repertoires in COVID-19. Study-wide context: The samples span acute and convalescent COVID-19 from the United States, Italy and Spain. T cells, B-cell-depleted T cells, or PBMCs provided the cDNA or gDNA that served as material.

Per the germline V gene, CDR1 is MNHEY and CDR2 is SVGAGI. Trimming took 4 bases from V and 0 from J, leaving 16 bases between them. The CDR3 sequence is 16 residues long. V and J are TRBV6-5 and TRBJ2-7; TRBD1 is a possible D gene (5 bases). Sequencing was performed on peripheral blood. This receptor was identified in a man aged 55 to 70 with active COVID-19. Written as DNA, the CDR3 is TGTGCCAGCAGTTGGCAGGGCATGTTCAGCTCCTACGAGCAGTACTTC. This gives the protein CASSWQGMFSSYEQYF.